Listed below are T cell receptor beta chains from one sample, sequenced in a study of control samples from healthy donors and cancer patients. Repertoires were generated with immunoSEQ multiplex PCR, while TCRdb's copy carries only in-frame clones and drops some. Here the sample spans 190,000 or so clones, approximately 92% being singletons. Material for sequencing was blood. The receptors were gathered from a man between 18 and 35 years old in good health. Each CDR3 is given with its conserved first and last residue. A D gene is named only where the DNA matches it firmly. A row's size may be missing; if present it is once, few, many or a size class.

>NA|TRBJ1-1|NA|TRBV18
TGTGCCAGCTCACCCCCGGGGTGGGGGAAGAGAGCTTTCTTT
CASSPPGWGKRAFF
>NA|TRBJ2-7|NA|TRBV10-3
TGTGCCATCAGTGAGTCCGGACAGTCCAGCTCCTACGAGCAGTACTTC
CAISESGQSSSYEQYF
>NA|TRBJ2-2|TRBD2|TRBV19
TGTGCCAGTAGTGAGCGGGGGGCCTACACCGGGGAGCTGTTTTTT
CASSERGAYTGELFF
>NA|TRBJ1-3|NA|TRBV19
TGTGCCAGTAGTCGCTGGGGGACAAGCTCTGGAAACACCATATATTTT
CASSRWGTSSGNTIYF
>NA|TRBJ1-2|NA|TRBV3-1/TRBV3-2
TGTGCCAGCAGCCAAGGCCAGTCTTATGGCTACACCTTC
CASSQGQSYGYTF
>NA|TRBJ2-7|TRBD2|TRBV2
TGTGCCAGCACACTAGCGGGGGGACTCTCCTACGAGCAGTACTTC
CASTLAGGLSYEQYF
>NA|TRBJ1-2|TRBD1|TRBV13
TGTGCCAGCAGCTGGAGGCCAGGGGGAGGCTACACCTTC
CASSWRPGGGYTF
>NA|TRBJ2-5|TRBD2|TRBV7-6
TGTGCCAGCAGCTTGGGACTAGCGGGGGGTCAAGAGACCCAGTACTTC
CASSLGLAGGQETQYF
>NA|TRBJ1-1|NA|TRBV6-1
TGTGCCAGCAGTGATCGGGGGGTCACTGAAGCTTTCTTT
CASSDRGVTEAFF
>NA|TRBJ2-7|NA|TRBV5-1
TGCGCCAGCAGCTTGGAGGCAGGAATCTACGAGCAGTACTTC
CASSLEAGIYEQYF
>NA|TRBJ1-4|TRBD1|TRBV5-1
TGCGCCAGCAGCACGGGACAGGCGGGAACTAATGAAAAACTGTTTTTT
CASSTGQAGTNEKLFF
>NA|TRBJ2-1|TRBD2|TRBV9
TGTGCCAGCAGCGTTAGCGGGGGGGATAACTCCTACAATGAGCAGTTCTTC
CASSVSGGDNSYNEQFF
>NA|TRBJ1-1|TRBD1|TRBV6-4
TGTGCCAGCATTGGACAGGGCGGAACTGAAGCTTTCTTT
CASIGQGGTEAFF
>NA|TRBJ2-5|TRBD1|TRBV30
TGTGCCTGGAGTCAGGGACAGGAGGAGACCCAGTACTTC
CAWSQGQEETQYF
>NA|TRBJ2-7|TRBD1|TRBV2
TGTGCCAGCAGTGGCGACAGGGGGGGGTACGAGCAGTACTTC
CASSGDRGGYEQYF
>NA|TRBJ2-7|NA|TRBV14
TGTGCCAGCAGCCAAGCCGCGGGGGTGGACAGATCCTACGAGCAGTACTTC
CASSQAAGVDRSYEQYF
>NA|TRBJ2-1|NA|TRBV6-4
TGTGCCAGCAGTGGAACAGTTGGGGGTGGTGAGCAGTTCTTC
CASSGTVGGGEQFF
>NA|TRBJ2-5|TRBD2|TRBV12-3/TRBV12-4
TGTGCCAGCAGCCCTAGCGGGGGGGAGACCCAGTACTTC
CASSPSGGETQYF
>NA|TRBJ1-4|NA|TRBV5-6
TGTGCCAGCAGCTTGGAGGACCGCCCTAATGAAAAACTGTTTTTT
CASSLEDRPNEKLFF
>NA|TRBJ1-5|NA|TRBV28
TGTGCCAGCAGTTTGGGCAGTCGGTCCAGCCAGCCCCAGCATTTT
CASSLGSRSSQPQHF
>NA|TRBJ1-5|NA|TRBV27
TGTGCCAGCAGTGTCACACGGGGGATGCAGCCCCAGCATTTT
CASSVTRGMQPQHF
>NA|TRBJ1-1|TRBD1|TRBV27
TGTGCCAGCACCCGCAGGGGGCGGTGGACTGAAGCTTTCTTT
CASTRRGRWTEAFF
>once|TRBJ1-5|NA|TRBV19
TGTGCCAGTAGTATTAGCAATCAGCCCCAGCATTTT
CASSISNQPQHF
>NA|TRBJ2-3|NA|TRBV24-1
TGTGCCACCAGTGATCGGACAGAGAAGGCAGATACGCAGTATTTT
CATSDRTEKADTQYF